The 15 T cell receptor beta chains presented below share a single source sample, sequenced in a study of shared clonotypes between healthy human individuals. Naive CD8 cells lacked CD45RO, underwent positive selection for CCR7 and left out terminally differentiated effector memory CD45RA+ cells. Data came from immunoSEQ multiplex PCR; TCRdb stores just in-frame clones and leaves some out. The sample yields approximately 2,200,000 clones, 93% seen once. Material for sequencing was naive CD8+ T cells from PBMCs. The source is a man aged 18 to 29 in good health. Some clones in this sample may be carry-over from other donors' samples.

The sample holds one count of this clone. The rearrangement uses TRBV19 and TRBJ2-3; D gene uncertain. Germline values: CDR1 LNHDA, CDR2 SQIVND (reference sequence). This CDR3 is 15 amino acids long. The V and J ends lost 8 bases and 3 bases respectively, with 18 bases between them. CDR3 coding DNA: TGTGCCAGTTCTCATCGGGCCACAGCGACAGATACGCAGTATTTT. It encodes CASSHRATATDTQYF.

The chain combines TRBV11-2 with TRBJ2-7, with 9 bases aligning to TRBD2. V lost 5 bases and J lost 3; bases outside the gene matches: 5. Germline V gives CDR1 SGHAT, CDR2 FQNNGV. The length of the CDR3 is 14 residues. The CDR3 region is CASSHSGSYYEQYF. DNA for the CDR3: TGTGCCAGCAGCCATAGCGGGAGTTACTACGAGCAGTACTTC.

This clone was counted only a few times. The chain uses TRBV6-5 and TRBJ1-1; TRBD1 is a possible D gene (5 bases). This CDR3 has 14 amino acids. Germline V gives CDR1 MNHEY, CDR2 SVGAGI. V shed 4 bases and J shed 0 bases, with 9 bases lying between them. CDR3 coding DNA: TGTGCCAGCAGTTTCGGGACGGTGAACACTGAAGCTTTCTTT. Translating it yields CASSFGTVNTEAFF.

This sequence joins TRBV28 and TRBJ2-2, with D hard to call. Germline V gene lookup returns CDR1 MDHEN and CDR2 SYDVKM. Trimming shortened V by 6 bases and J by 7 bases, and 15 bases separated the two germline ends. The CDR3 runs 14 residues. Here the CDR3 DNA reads TGTGCCAGCAGGGCCCTTCGGGTCCACGGGGAGCTGTTTTTT. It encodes CASRALRVHGELFF.

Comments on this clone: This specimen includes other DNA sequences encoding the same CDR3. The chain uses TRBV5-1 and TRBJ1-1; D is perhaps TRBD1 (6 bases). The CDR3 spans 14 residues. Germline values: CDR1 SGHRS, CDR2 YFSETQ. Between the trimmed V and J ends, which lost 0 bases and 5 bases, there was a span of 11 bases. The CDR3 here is CASSLGQGKTEAFF. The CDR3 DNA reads TGCGCCAGCAGCTTGGGTCAGGGGAAGACTGAAGCTTTCTTT.

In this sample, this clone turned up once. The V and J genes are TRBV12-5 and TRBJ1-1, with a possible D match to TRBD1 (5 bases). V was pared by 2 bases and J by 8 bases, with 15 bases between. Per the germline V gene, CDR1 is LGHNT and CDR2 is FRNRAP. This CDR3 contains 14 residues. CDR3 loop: CASGLSQGSEEAFF. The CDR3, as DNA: TGTGCTAGTGGTTTGTCGCAGGGATCGGAAGAAGCTTTCTTT.

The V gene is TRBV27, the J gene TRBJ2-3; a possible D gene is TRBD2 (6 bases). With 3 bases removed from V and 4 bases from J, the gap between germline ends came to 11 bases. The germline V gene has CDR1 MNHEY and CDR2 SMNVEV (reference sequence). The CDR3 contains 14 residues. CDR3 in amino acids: CASSFAGSADTQYF. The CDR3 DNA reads TGTGCCAGCAGTTTCGCCGGGAGCGCAGATACGCAGTATTTT.

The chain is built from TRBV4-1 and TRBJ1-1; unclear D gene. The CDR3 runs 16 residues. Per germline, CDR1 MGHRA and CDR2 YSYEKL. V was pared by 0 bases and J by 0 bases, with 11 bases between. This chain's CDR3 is CASSQDPVSLNTEAFF. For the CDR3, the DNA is TGCGCCAGCAGCCAAGATCCCGTCAGCTTGAACACTGAAGCTTTCTTT.

The CDR3 sequence: CASSFFALTHNSPLHF. The CDR3 DNA reads as TGTGCCAGCAGCTTCTTCGCCCTTACCCATAATTCACCCCTCCACTTT. The rearrangement links TRBV5-6 to TRBJ1-6; D gene ambiguous. CDR1 and CDR2 (germline): SGHDT, YYEEEE. V was trimmed by 2 bases and J by 5 bases, leaving 14 bases between them. This CDR3 is 16 amino acids long. Complete variable domain (other parts from reference TRBV5-6 and TRBJ1-6): DAGVTQSPTHLIKTRGQQVTLRCSPKSGHDTVSWYQQALGQGPQFIFQYYEEEERQRGNFPDRFSGHQFPNYSSELNVNALLLGDSALYLCASSFFALTHNSPLHFGNGTRLTVT.

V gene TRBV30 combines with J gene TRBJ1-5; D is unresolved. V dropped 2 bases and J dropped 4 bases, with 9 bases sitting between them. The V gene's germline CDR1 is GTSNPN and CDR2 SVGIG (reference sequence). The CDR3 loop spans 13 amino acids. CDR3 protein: CAWSTQKNQPQHF. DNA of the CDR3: TGTGCCTGGAGTACACAGAAGAATCAGCCCCAGCATTTT. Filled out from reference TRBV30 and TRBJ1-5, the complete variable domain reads SQTIHQWPATLVQPVGSPLSLECTVEGTSNPNLYWYRQAAGRGLQLLFYSVGIGQISSEVPQNLSASRPQDRQFILSSKKLLLSDSGFYLCAWSTQKNQPQHFGDGTRLSIL.

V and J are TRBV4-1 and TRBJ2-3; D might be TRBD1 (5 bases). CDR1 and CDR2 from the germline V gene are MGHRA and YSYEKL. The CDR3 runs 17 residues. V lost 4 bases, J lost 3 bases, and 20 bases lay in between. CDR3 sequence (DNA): TGCGCCAGCAGCCTCGTTGGGTTCAGCAGGGCAACAGATACGCAGTATTTT. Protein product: CASSLVGFSRATDTQYF.

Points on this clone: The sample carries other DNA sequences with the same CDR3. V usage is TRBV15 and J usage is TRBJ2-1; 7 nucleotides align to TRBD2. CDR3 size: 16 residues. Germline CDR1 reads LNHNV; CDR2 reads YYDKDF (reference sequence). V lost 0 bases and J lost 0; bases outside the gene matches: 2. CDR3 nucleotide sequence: TGTGCCACCAGCAGAGATCGCGGGAGCTCCTACAATGAGCAGTTCTTC. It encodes CATSRDRGSSYNEQFF.

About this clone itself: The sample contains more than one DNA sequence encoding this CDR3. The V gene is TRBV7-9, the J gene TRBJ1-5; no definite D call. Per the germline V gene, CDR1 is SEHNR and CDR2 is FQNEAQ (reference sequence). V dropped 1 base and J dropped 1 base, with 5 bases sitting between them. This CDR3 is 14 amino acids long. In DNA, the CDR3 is TGTGCCAGCAGCTTAGGTGAGAGCAATCAGCCCCAGCATTTT. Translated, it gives CASSLGESNQPQHF.

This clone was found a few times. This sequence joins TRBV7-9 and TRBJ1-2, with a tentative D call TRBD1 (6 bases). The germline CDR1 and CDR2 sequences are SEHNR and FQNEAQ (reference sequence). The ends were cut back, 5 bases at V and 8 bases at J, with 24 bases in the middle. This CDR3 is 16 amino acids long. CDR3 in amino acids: CASSRQRATGQGGYTF. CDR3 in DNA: TGTGCCAGCAGCCGGCAAAGGGCCACAGGGCAAGGGGGCTACACCTTC.

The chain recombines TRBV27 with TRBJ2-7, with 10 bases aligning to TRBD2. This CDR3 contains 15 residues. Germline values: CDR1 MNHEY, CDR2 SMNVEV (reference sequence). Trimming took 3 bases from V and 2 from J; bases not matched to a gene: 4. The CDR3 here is CASSFGLAAAYEQYF. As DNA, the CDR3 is TGTGCCAGCAGTTTCGGACTAGCGGCGGCCTACGAGCAGTACTTC.